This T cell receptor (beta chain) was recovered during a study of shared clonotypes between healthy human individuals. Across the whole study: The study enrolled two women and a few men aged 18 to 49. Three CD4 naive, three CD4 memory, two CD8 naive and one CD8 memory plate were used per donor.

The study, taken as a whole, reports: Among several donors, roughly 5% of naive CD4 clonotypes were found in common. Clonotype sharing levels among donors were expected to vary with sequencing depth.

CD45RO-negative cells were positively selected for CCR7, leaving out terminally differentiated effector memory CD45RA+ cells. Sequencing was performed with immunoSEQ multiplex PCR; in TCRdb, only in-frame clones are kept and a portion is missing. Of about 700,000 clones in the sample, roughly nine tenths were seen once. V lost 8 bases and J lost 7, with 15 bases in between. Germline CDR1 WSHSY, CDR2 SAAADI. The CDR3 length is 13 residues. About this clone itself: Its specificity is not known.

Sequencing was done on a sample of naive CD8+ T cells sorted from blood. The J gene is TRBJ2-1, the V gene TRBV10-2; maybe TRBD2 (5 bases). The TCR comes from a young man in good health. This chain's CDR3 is CASSIGVGNEQFF. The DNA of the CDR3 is TGCGCCAGCTCCATCGGGGTTGGGAATGAGCAGTTCTTC.